The TCR beta chain described here comes from a study of glioma-infiltrating T cells. General study results and limits: Very few CDR3 sequences were shared between tissue and blood. Gliomas, especially low-grade, showed above-expected tissue-blood divergence; non-neoplastic patients showed below.

This clonotype was seen just once. Its antigen remains unknown. TCR alpha and beta CDR3 regions were amplified from RNA using iRepertoire nested multiplex PCR. Tissue mRNA or PBMC total RNA, roughly 90-450 ng, went into one-step reverse transcription and amplification. Each CDR3 protein is one row after TCRdb ran MiXCR on the multiplex PCR reads. The sample shows around 180,000 distinct CDR3 sequences, 43% of them seen only once. The receptor was derived from a human donor with low-grade glioma or glioblastoma, undergoing nonglioma brain surgery, or in good health (not recorded which). The material sequenced was glioma tissue, nonneoplastic brain tissue, or PBMCs (not recorded which).

CDR3 loop: CASSRDRSSEQYF. The CDR3 nucleotides read TGTGCCAGCAGCCGGGACAGGTCGTCCGAGCAGTACTTC. The chain links TRBV5-6 to TRBJ2-7; 8 nucleotides match TRBD1. V was pared by 4 bases and J by 6 bases, with 6 bases of the junction left unmatched. Germline lookup yields CDR1 SGHDT and CDR2 YYEEEE. CDR3 length: 13 residues.